This T cell receptor beta chain appears in the sequencing data of a study of blood T cell repertoires in COVID-19. Overall study context: Researchers got acute and convalescent COVID-19 samples from the United States, Italy and Spain.

Trimming left V 6 bases short and J 0 bases short, with 17 bases between. This CDR3 has 17 residues. Germline V gene sequence: CDR1 LGHDT, CDR2 YNNKEL (reference sequence). Method: immunoSEQ multiplex PCR; TCRdb's copy keeps in-frame clones and lacks some. The data hold approximately 180,000 clones, with 70% to 90% observed a single time. The chain has TRBV3-1 (or the pseudogene TRBV3-2) and TRBJ2-2, with D tentatively TRBD2 (6 bases). Sequencing was carried out using peripheral blood. This receptor was identified in a man between 60 and 70 years old with acute or convalescent COVID-19. Written as DNA, the CDR3 is TGTGCCAGCAGGCGGGCGACGGGAGCGTCGAACACCGGGGAGCTGTTTTTT. Translation gives CASRRATGASNTGELFF.